This T cell receptor (beta chain) is drawn from a study of blood T cell repertoires in COVID-19. The cohort comprised adults aged about 18 to 100 years residing in under 30 US areas. The V and J ends lost 6 bases and 5 bases, in that order; junction bases with no gene match: 7. The CDR3 covers 14 residues. The germline CDR1 and CDR2 sequences are MNHEY and SVGAGI. Profiling relied on immunoSEQ multiplex PCR, and the TCRdb table lists in-frame clones only, not all of them. The data show about 320,000 clones, around 90% seen once. The sequence derives from a woman younger than 30 who had recovered from COVID-19. The chain links TRBV6-5 to TRBJ1-1; 9 bases agree with TRBD1. The sequenced sample consisted of PBMCs or T cells enriched from blood (not recorded which). DNA for the CDR3: TGTGCCAGCAGACCCACAGGGGGCAGAACTGAAGCTTTCTTT. Its translation: CASRPTGGRTEAFF.